Each of the 29 T cell receptor beta chains below was sequenced from the same sample in a study of graft-versus-host responses after intestinal transplantation. Antigens for these TCRs are unknown. Using immunoSEQ multiplex PCR, the repertoire was profiled, and TCRdb retains in-frame clones only, with some absent. The sample has about 71,000 clones, 90% seen once. The input for sequencing was unstimulated CD8+ T cells sorted from spleen or lymph node cells, taken before intestinal transplant. Receptors originate from a human donor who received an intestinal transplant.

The J gene is TRBJ2-5, the V gene TRBV7-6, with unresolved D. The CDR3 runs 16 residues. Trimming removed 2 bases at V and 1 base at J, with 14 bases between. Germline V gives CDR1 SGHVS, CDR2 FNYEAQ. The CDR3, as DNA: TGTGCCAGCAGCTTACCCCTTTTTGAGGCCCAAGAGACCCAGTACTTC. It translates to CASSLPLFEAQETQYF.

The chain has TRBV5-6 and TRBJ1-2; D is ambiguous. Between the trimmed V and J ends, which lost 0 bases and 2 bases, there was a span of 11 bases. CDR1 SGHDT and CDR2 YYEEEE come from the germline V gene. This CDR3 spans 15 amino acids. The DNA of the CDR3 is TGTGCCAGCAGCTTGGCCGACAACCCGAACTATGGCTACACCTTC. Translation gives CASSLADNPNYGYTF.

The chain has TRBV5-3 and TRBJ1-1; 11 bases map to TRBD1. TRBV5-3 is an ORF; its function is uncertain. The V gene end was trimmed by 0 bases and the J gene end by 6 bases; junction bases not matched to a gene: 10. CDR3 size: 17 residues. The CDR3 spells CARSLVFGTGGTAEAFF. The DNA for the CDR3 is TGTGCCAGAAGCTTGGTATTTGGGACAGGGGGTACCGCTGAAGCTTTCTTT.

The chain combines TRBV11-2 with TRBJ2-5; a weak D match, TRBD1 (6 bases). The ends were cut back, 1 base at V and 5 bases at J, with 11 bases in the middle. CDR3 length: 14 amino acids. The V gene's germline CDR1 is SGHAT and CDR2 FQNNGV. The CDR3 region is CASSLVQGRETQYF. In nucleotides, the CDR3 is TGTGCCAGCAGCTTAGTACAGGGTCGGGAGACCCAGTACTTC. The complete variable domain, with remaining parts taken from reference TRBV11-2 and TRBJ2-5, reads EAGVAQSPRYKIIEKRQSVAFWCNPISGHATLYWYQQILGQGPKLLIQFQNNGVVDDSQLPKDRFSAERLKGVDSTLKIQPAKLEDSAVYLCASSLVQGRETQYFGPGTRLLVL.

The count of this clone is one. The J gene is TRBJ1-2, the V gene TRBV6-5; D is unresolved. The germline V gene has CDR1 MNHEY and CDR2 SVGAGI. This CDR3 is 13 amino acids long. V lost 10 bases, J lost 4 bases, and 16 bases lay in between. CDR3 sequence: CATFLDGSYGYTF. CDR3 bases: TGTGCCACCTTCCTCGACGGGTCCTATGGCTACACCTTC.

The chain couples TRBV6-1 to TRBJ2-1; the match to TRBD1 covers 10 bases. CDR1 is MNHNS, CDR2 SASEGT, per germline. The V and J ends lost 4 bases and 10 bases, in that order; junction bases with no gene match: 10. The CDR3 runs 15 residues. CDR3 sequence (DNA): TGTGCCAGCAGTGCACCGGGACAGGGGCCGGGGGAGCAGTTCTTC. Its protein product is CASSAPGQGPGEQFF.

V usage is TRBV19 and J usage is TRBJ1-1; D not certain. CDR1 and CDR2 from the germline V gene are LNHDA and SQIVND (reference sequence). The V end lost 1 base, the J end lost 1 base, and 7 bases lay between the germline ends. The CDR3 totals 14 residues. CDR3 in amino acids: CASSIGTPNTEAFF. The CDR3 nucleotides are TGTGCCAGTAGTATAGGCACACCGAACACTGAAGCTTTCTTT.

The chain employs TRBV6-6 and TRBJ2-3, with TRBD2 matching 10 bases. Losses at the gene ends were 2 bases for V and 5 bases for J; bases not matched to a gene: 7. CDR1 and CDR2 (germline): MNHNY, SVGAGI (reference sequence). This CDR3 region has 16 residues. The DNA for the CDR3 is TGTGCCAGCAGTTACGAGGGGGCTAGCGGGGGAGATACGCAGTATTTT. Its protein product is CASSYEGASGGDTQYF.

In this sample, this clone turned up once. This chain's CDR3 is CASSLGLAAQETQYF. CDR3 bases: TGTGCCAGCAGCTTGGGACTAGCGGCCCAAGAGACCCAGTACTTC. The chain recombines TRBV5-8 with TRBJ2-5; the match to TRBD2 covers 9 bases. V dropped 0 bases and J dropped 1; count of bases not matched to a gene: 1. Germline assignment: CDR1 SGHTS and CDR2 YDEGEE. The CDR3 totals 15 residues.

The chain recombines TRBV23-1 with TRBJ2-5; 9 nucleotides agree with TRBD1. TRBV23-1 is flagged as an ORF with uncertain function. The V segment lost 6 bases and the J segment 5 bases; nucleotides outside the gene matches: 16. This CDR3 has 17 amino acids. The CDR3 nucleotides are TGCGCCAGCAGGATCGCCCCGGGACAGGGATCCGGGGAGACCCAGTACTTC. Protein product: CASRIAPGQGSGETQYF.

This rearrangement joins TRBV29-1 to TRBJ1-2; D remains ambiguous. The CDR3 extends over 14 amino acids. The V end was cut by 0 bases, the J end by 8 bases, with 16 bases between. The germline CDR1 and CDR2 sequences are SQVTM and ANQGSEA. The CDR3 region has the DNA TGCAGCGTTGAAGATCCCCGAACACTATGGGGCTACACCTTC. The encoded protein is CSVEDPRTLWGYTF.

This clone was seen more than once but under ten times. This chain links TRBV5-6 with TRBJ1-5; D is undetermined. Germline CDR1 SGHDT, CDR2 YYEEEE. This CDR3 contains 12 residues. V shed 4 bases and J shed 5 bases, with 7 bases lying between them. The CDR3 reads CASSLPDQPQHF. The CDR3 DNA is TGTGCCAGCAGCCTCCCTGATCAGCCCCAGCATTTT.

The chain couples TRBV9 to TRBJ1-1; 9 bases line up with TRBD1. Germline V lookup: CDR1 SGDLS, CDR2 YYNGEE. With V trimmed by 4 bases and J by 5 bases, 3 bases remained unmatched. The CDR3 extends over 13 amino acids. CDR3 DNA sequence: TGTGCCAGCAGCTCGACAGGGGGGACTGAAGCTTTCTTT. Amino acids: CASSSTGGTEAFF.

CDR3: CASSPGTSGVQETQYF. The CDR3 DNA is TGTGCCAGCAGCCCCGGGACTAGCGGGGTCCAAGAGACCCAGTACTTC. The chain has TRBV7-3 and TRBJ2-5; 13 bases fit TRBD2. CDR1 and CDR2 (germline): SGHTA, FQGTGA. This CDR3 is 16 amino acids long. Trimming cost V 5 bases and J 1 base; bases outside gene matches: 4.

V and J are TRBV7-9 and TRBJ1-1, with D uncertain. This CDR3 is built from 14 residues. Germline-derived CDR1 and CDR2 are SEHNR and FQNEAQ (reference sequence). V lost 3 bases to trimming and J lost 1 base, with 9 bases between them. The DNA of the CDR3 is TGTGCCAGCAGCTTTTTGAGCCAGAACACTGAAGCTTTCTTT. Encoded protein: CASSFLSQNTEAFF.

Comment on this clone: This specimen includes other DNA sequences encoding the same CDR3. The rearrangement links TRBV9 to TRBJ2-7, with 9 bases aligning to TRBD1. This CDR3 contains 14 residues. Germline V gene lookup returns CDR1 SGDLS and CDR2 YYNGEE. V lost 4 bases to trimming and J lost 2 bases; unmatched junction nucleotides: 4. Here the CDR3 DNA reads TGTGCCAGCAGCCAGGGACAGGGCGCCTACGAGCAGTACTTC. Translated: CASSQGQGAYEQYF. Complete variable domain (other parts from reference TRBV9 and TRBJ2-7): DSGVTQTPKHLITATGQRVTLRCSPRSGDLSVYWYQQSLDQGLQFLIQYYNGEERAKGNILERFSAQQFPDLHSELNLSSLELGDSALYFCASSQGQGAYEQYFGPGTRLTVT.

The V call is TRBV29-1, the J call TRBJ1-1; 8 bases are a match to TRBD1. This CDR3 comprises 14 residues. Germline V gives CDR1 SQVTM, CDR2 ANQGSEA. V was clipped by 6 bases and J by 1 base; unmatched bases: 7. In nucleotides, the CDR3 is TGCAGCGTGGCAGGGGGCGCGACGAACACTGAAGCTTTCTTT. It codes for CSVAGGATNTEAFF.

The V gene is TRBV5-4, the J gene TRBJ2-7, with D possibly TRBD1 on 7 matching bases. Per germline, CDR1 SGHNT and CDR2 YYREEE (reference sequence). Trimming left V 7 bases short and J 6 bases short, with 17 bases between. There are 13 residues in the CDR3. The CDR3 DNA reads as TGTGCCAGCGCCATCAGGGGGGTCGGCGAGCAGTACTTC. Encoded protein: CASAIRGVGEQYF. The full variable domain, completed using reference TRBV5-4 and TRBJ2-7, is ETGVTQSPTHLIKTRGQQVTLRCSSQSGHNTVSWYQQALGQGPQFIFQYYREEENGRGNFPPRFSGLQFPNYSSELNVNALELDDSALYLCASAIRGVGEQYFGPGTRLTVT.

The rearrangement links TRBV7-9 to TRBJ1-2, with a tentative D call TRBD1 (6 bases). Looked up from germline, CDR1 is SEHNR and CDR2 is FQNEAQ (reference sequence). This CDR3 has 15 residues. V was clipped by 4 bases and J by 4 bases, with 16 bases between them. Here the CDR3 DNA reads TGTGCCAGCAGCTCCAGGGGCTCCGGGGCCTATGGCTACACCTTC. Translated, it gives CASSSRGSGAYGYTF.

This chain uses TRBV4-1 with TRBJ1-4; 8 bases map to TRBD1. The length of the CDR3 is 15 residues. The J segment lost 6 bases and the V segment lost 0 bases, leaving 3 bases of the junction unmatched. Germline V lookup: CDR1 MGHRA, CDR2 YSYEKL. DNA for the CDR3: TGCGCCAGCAGCCAAGATGCAGGGGGCTATGAAAAACTGTTTTTT. Translating gives CASSQDAGGYEKLFF.

The count of this clone is one. This rearrangement joins TRBV9 to TRBJ1-6; D possibly corresponds to TRBD1 (5 bases). The V end lost 4 bases, the J end lost 9 bases, and 17 bases lay between the germline ends. This CDR3 contains 15 residues. CDR1 and CDR2 from the germline V gene are SGDLS and YYNGEE. The CDR3 DNA sequence: TGTGCCAGCAGCCCTGCCCAGGGTTTATTTTCACCCCTCCACTTT. Protein: CASSPAQGLFSPLHF. Looking up the rest from reference TRBV9 and TRBJ1-6 gives the full variable domain: DSGVTQTPKHLITATGQRVTLRCSPRSGDLSVYWYQQSLDQGLQFLIQYYNGEERAKGNILERFSAQQFPDLHSELNLSSLELGDSALYFCASSPAQGLFSPLHFGNGTRLTVT.

The rearrangement joins TRBV2 to TRBJ1-5, with TRBD1 as a possible D gene (5 bases). Germline V gene data show CDR1 as SNHLY and CDR2 as FYNNEI. Trimming removed 6 bases from V and 3 bases from J, with 15 bases in between. The CDR3 is made up of 15 amino acids. In DNA, the CDR3 is TGTGCCAGCAGGGGGGGGACGGCCCCCAATCAGCCCCAGCATTTT. Residues: CASRGGTAPNQPQHF.

The chain couples TRBV5-6 to TRBJ1-2; D unclear. This CDR3 contains 12 residues. Deletions cut 5 bases from V and 4 bases from J, with 9 bases between. CDR1 and CDR2 from the germline V gene are SGHDT and YYEEEE. In DNA form, the CDR3 reads TGTGCCAGCAGTGGGCAGAGCTATGGCTACACCTTC. It specifies CASSGQSYGYTF.

This chain joins TRBV18 and TRBJ1-1, with TRBD1 matching over 9 bases. Per germline, CDR1 KGHSH and CDR2 LQKENI. V was clipped by 5 bases and J by 4 bases; unmatched bases: 5. The CDR3 length is 14 residues. CDR3 sequence: CASSTDRGSTEAFF. CDR3 nucleotides: TGTGCCAGCTCAACAGACAGGGGGAGCACTGAAGCTTTCTTT.

V is TRBV5-6 and J is TRBJ2-6; D unclear. Per the germline V gene, CDR1 is SGHDT and CDR2 is YYEEEE. Trimming shortened V by 6 bases and J by 0 bases, and 10 bases separated the two germline ends. CDR3 length equals 15 residues. CDR3: CASTEHPSGANVLTF. As DNA, the CDR3 is TGTGCCAGCACCGAACACCCCTCTGGGGCCAACGTCCTGACTTTC. The variable domain in full, with the rest retrieved from reference TRBV5-6 and TRBJ2-6, is DAGVTQSPTHLIKTRGQQVTLRCSPKSGHDTVSWYQQALGQGPQFIFQYYEEEERQRGNFPDRFSGHQFPNYSSELNVNALLLGDSALYLCASTEHPSGANVLTFGAGSRLTVL.

The chain couples TRBV9 to TRBJ1-2, with TRBD1 as a possible D gene (5 bases). V was cut by 3 bases and J by 8 bases, with 17 bases left in between. The CDR3 is 14 residues long. Germline CDR1 SGDLS, CDR2 YYNGEE. This CDR3 reads CASSAVGPGQGYTF. CDR3 sequence (DNA): TGTGCCAGCAGCGCAGTGGGGCCGGGTCAAGGCTACACCTTC.

V gene TRBV25-1 combines with J gene TRBJ2-1; tentative D call: TRBD2 (5 bases). CDR3 length: 14 residues. CDR1 is MGHDK, CDR2 SYGVNS, per germline. V lost 1 base and J 6 bases, leaving 10 bases between the germline ends. The CDR3 DNA follows: TGTGCCAGCAGTGAATTAGCGAAACCCAATGAGCAGTTCTTC. Encoded protein: CASSELAKPNEQFF.

V usage is TRBV9 and J usage is TRBJ2-1; 9 bases are shared with TRBD1. Germline V gene lookup returns CDR1 SGDLS and CDR2 YYNGEE. The CDR3 contains 18 residues. The junction had 19 bases not matched to a gene; V was cut back by 4 bases and J by 8 bases. CDR3 region: CASSPPLLGQGHQDEQFF. The DNA for the CDR3 is TGTGCCAGCAGCCCACCCCTCCTGGGACAGGGTCACCAGGATGAGCAGTTCTTC.

V usage is TRBV29-1 and J usage is TRBJ2-5, with D perhaps TRBD2 (6 bases). This CDR3 has 12 residues. V shed 6 bases and J shed 2 bases, with 10 bases lying between them. Germline values: CDR1 SQVTM, CDR2 ANQGSEA. The CDR3 region has the DNA TGCAGCGTAGGGACTCCTCAAGAGACCCAGTACTTC. This translates into CSVGTPQETQYF.